This TCR beta chain was captured in a study of STAT5B mutations in CD4+ large granular lymphocyte leukemia. Germline CDR1 reads SGDLS; CDR2 reads YYNGEE. V was clipped by 6 bases and J by 2 bases, with 8 bases between them. This CDR3 contains 12 residues. TCRdb's copy holds only in-frame clones and misses some; the assay was immunoSEQ multiplex PCR. The table records about 24,000 clones, 60% to 85% of them present only once. The chain is built from TRBV9 and TRBJ1-2; D gene uncertain. The sample consisted of CD4+ T cells from blood buffy coats. This clonotype was obtained from a human donor in good health. The CDR3 protein is CASTLDNYGYTF. CDR3 nucleotide sequence: TGTGCCAGCACCCTGGACAACTATGGCTACACCTTC. Combining the CDR3 with reference TRBV9 and TRBJ1-2 gives the whole variable domain DSGVTQTPKHLITATGQRVTLRCSPRSGDLSVYWYQQSLDQGLQFLIQYYNGEERAKGNILERFSAQQFPDLHSELNLSSLELGDSALYFCASTLDNYGYTFGSGTRLTVV.